One sample yielded the 32 T cell receptor beta chains listed below, sequenced in a study of blood T cell repertoires in COVID-19. TCRdb's copy holds only in-frame clones and misses some; the assay was immunoSEQ multiplex PCR. The table includes about 120,000 clones, about 74% detected once. Specimen: peripheral blood. The receptors were sampled from a human donor in a cohort sampled during active COVID-19.

As to this clone: The junction and the germline gene differ at one end; a read error may be behind it. The DNA for the CDR3 is TGTGCCAGCAGCTATTACGGGACAGGGAGTATCTTC. Translation: CASSYYGTGSIF. The chain links TRBV5-6 to TRBJ2-1, with 9 bases fitting TRBD1. The germline gives CDR1 SGHDT, CDR2 YYEEEE. The CDR3 covers 12 residues.

The CDR3 sequence is CASSLLAEQYF. The CDR3 DNA is TGTGCCAGCAGTTTACTAGCGGAGCAGTACTTC. The chain links TRBV7-8 to TRBJ2-7; 7 bases line up with TRBD2. CDR1 and CDR2 (germline): SGHVS, FQNEAQ. CDR3 length: 11 residues. The V gene end was trimmed by 6 bases and the J gene end by 7 bases; junction bases not matched to a gene: 3.

The sample holds a few counts of this clone. CDR3 DNA sequence: TGTGCCAGCAGTGACGTACAGGGGGCGTCCTACGAGCAGTACTTC. Translated: CASSDVQGASYEQYF. The genes are TRBV6-1 and TRBJ2-7; 9 bases are shared with TRBD1. The V gene's germline CDR1 is MNHNS and CDR2 SASEGT. After removal of 3 bases from V and 1 base from J, the junction contained 4 bases not matched to a gene. The CDR3 has 15 residues.

This clone was observed a single time. The CDR3, as DNA: TGTGCCAGCAGCCAGGACAGCCAGCAAGAGACCCAGTACTTC. Amino acids: CASSQDSQQETQYF. V gene TRBV2 combines with J gene TRBJ2-5; the D gene is possibly TRBD1 (6 bases). The CDR3 spans 14 residues. V was clipped by 6 bases and J by 2 bases, with 13 bases between them. Germline V gene sequence: CDR1 SNHLY, CDR2 FYNNEI.

The V call is TRBV28, the J call TRBJ2-3; the match to TRBD1 covers 9 bases. The CDR3 runs to 15 residues. Germline CDR1 is MDHEN and CDR2 is SYDVKM. V shed 5 bases and J 2 bases; nucleotides not matched to a gene: 5. The CDR3, as DNA: TGTGCCAGCAGTACCTTACAGGGGGCCACAGATACGCAGTATTTT. Protein sequence: CASSTLQGATDTQYF.

V usage is TRBV5-4 and J usage is TRBJ2-7; D gene unclear. V lost 2 bases to trimming and J lost 7 bases, with 19 bases between them. The CDR3 runs 15 residues. Germline CDR1 is SGHNT and CDR2 is YYREEE (reference sequence). The CDR3 spells CASSLETEFFTEQYF. In nucleotides, the CDR3 is TGTGCCAGCAGCTTAGAAACAGAGTTCTTTACGGAGCAGTACTTC.

V usage is TRBV24-1 and J usage is TRBJ2-3, with TRBD2 matching over 11 bases. Trimming removed 9 bases from V and 2 bases from J; junction bases left unmatched: 15. CDR3 length equals 18 residues. Per the germline V gene, CDR1 is KGHDR and CDR2 is SFDVKD. CDR3 nucleotides: TGTGCCACCGGGGGGTGGGCCCCTAGCGGGGGGACCACAGATACGCAGTATTTT. This encodes CATGGWAPSGGTTDTQYF.

This chain links TRBV12-2 with TRBJ1-6; TRBD1, the D gene given by the table, was not confirmed from the DNA. TRBV12-2 is classified as a pseudogene. This CDR3 spans 15 amino acids. The CDR3 region has the DNA TGTGCAAGTCGCTCCCCGGGACAGGGTAATTCACCCCTCCACTTT. Encoded protein: CASRSPGQGNSPLHF.

This chain links TRBV11-3 with TRBJ2-7; TRBD2 aligns across 14 bases. CDR3 length: 16 amino acids. The germline CDR1 and CDR2 sequences are SGHNT and YENEEA. V lost 5 bases to trimming and J lost 1 base; unmatched junction nucleotides: 4. CDR3 in amino acids: CASSVRTSGRSYEQYF. CDR3 sequence (DNA): TGTGCCAGCAGCGTGCGGACTAGCGGGAGGTCCTACGAGCAGTACTTC. Supplemented by reference TRBV11-3 and TRBJ2-7, the full variable domain reads EAGVVQSPRYKIIEKKQPVAFWCNPISGHNTLYWYLQNLGQGPELLIRYENEEAVDDSQLPKDRFSAERLKGVDSTLKIQPAELGDSAVYLCASSVRTSGRSYEQYFGPGTRLTVT.

This clone was seen once. CDR3 nucleotide sequence: TGTGCCAGCAGCTTTACAGGGAAGAGCGAGCAGTACTTC. It encodes CASSFTGKSEQYF. The chain joins TRBV11-3 to TRBJ2-7, with D maybe TRBD1 (6 bases). The V gene's germline CDR1 is SGHNT and CDR2 YENEEA. This CDR3 is 13 amino acids long. Deletions cut 3 bases from V and 6 bases from J, with 12 bases between.

The gene calls are TRBV7-9 and TRBJ2-2; D ambiguous. The CDR3 is 12 residues long. Trimming cost V 2 bases and J 7 bases, with 5 bases left between them. The germline V gene has CDR1 SEHNR and CDR2 FQNEAQ (reference sequence). CDR3 DNA: TGTGCCAGCAGCTTACTCGGCGGGGAGCTGTTTTTT. Its translation: CASSLLGGELFF.

This chain uses TRBV14 with TRBJ1-4; 8 bases line up with TRBD1. This CDR3 comprises 15 residues. Germline V lookup: CDR1 SGHDN, CDR2 FVKESK. The V segment lost 4 bases and the J segment 0 bases; nucleotides outside the gene matches: 1. CDR3 residues: CASSRGQATNEKLFF. Here the CDR3 DNA reads TGTGCCAGCAGCCGGGGACAGGCAACTAATGAAAAACTGTTTTTT.

A single count supports this clone. This chain joins TRBV30 and TRBJ1-2, with a possible D match to TRBD1 (6 bases). CDR3 length: 12 residues. The V gene's germline CDR1 is GTSNPN and CDR2 SVGIG (reference sequence). V lost 3 bases, J lost 3 bases, and 8 bases lay in between. The chain's CDR3 is CAWRDSDYGYTF. In nucleotides, the CDR3 is TGTGCCTGGAGGGACAGCGACTATGGCTACACCTTC.

The chain joins TRBV28 to TRBJ2-7; 7 bases line up with TRBD1. V shed 5 bases, J shed 2 bases, and the junction held 12 bases outside the gene matches. This CDR3 has 16 residues. Germline values: CDR1 MDHEN, CDR2 SYDVKM. The DNA for the CDR3 is TGTGCCAGCAGTCCAACCTCATACGGGACAGCCTACGAGCAGTACTTC. It is translated as CASSPTSYGTAYEQYF.

The CDR3 is CATSETTGAYEQYF. DNA for the CDR3: TGTGCCACCAGTGAGACGACAGGCGCCTACGAGCAGTACTTC. The chain links TRBV24-1 to TRBJ2-7; D may be TRBD1 (6 bases). CDR1 and CDR2 from the germline V gene are KGHDR and SFDVKD. Trimming cost V 4 bases and J 2 bases, with 11 bases left between them. This CDR3 spans 14 amino acids.

The chain combines TRBV9 with TRBJ1-5; D perhaps matches TRBD1 (6 bases). This CDR3 region has 17 residues. Between the trimmed V and J ends, which lost 0 bases and 1 base, there was a span of 14 bases. Germline-derived CDR1 and CDR2 are SGDLS and YYNGEE. The CDR3 bases are TGTGCCAGCAGCGTAGTGAGGGGGTCGGGAAGCAATCAGCCCCAGCATTTT. Translated, it gives CASSVVRGSGSNQPQHF.

Notes on this clone: This specimen includes other DNA sequences encoding the same CDR3. The chain is built from TRBV19 and TRBJ1-4, with 7 bases that match TRBD1. The CDR3 loop spans 15 amino acids. CDR1 and CDR2 from the germline V gene are LNHDA and SQIVND (reference sequence). The trim removed 4 bases at V and 5 bases at J, leaving 7 bases unmatched. CDR3 in amino acids: CASSTGTATNEKLFF. Here the CDR3 DNA reads TGTGCCAGTAGTACCGGGACAGCGACAAATGAAAAACTGTTTTTT.

This rearrangement joins TRBV20-1 to TRBJ1-1; D not certain. CDR3 length equals 11 residues. V was pared by 7 bases and J by 0 bases, with 6 bases between. Germline-derived CDR1 and CDR2 are DFQATT and SNEGSKA (reference sequence). This CDR3 reads CSGLMNTEAFF. CDR3 bases: TGCAGTGGACTTATGAACACTGAAGCTTTCTTT.

The V call is TRBV5-1, the J call TRBJ2-1, with D possibly matching TRBD2 (5 bases). CDR3 length: 16 residues. The ends were cut back, 0 bases at V and 8 bases at J, with 18 bases in the middle. The germline V gene has CDR1 SGHRS and CDR2 YFSETQ. CDR3: CASSLGPGYGNDEQFF. The CDR3, as DNA: TGCGCCAGCAGCTTGGGCCCGGGATACGGGAACGATGAGCAGTTCTTC. Using reference TRBV5-1 and TRBJ2-1 for the parts outside the CDR3, the full variable domain is KAGVTQTPRYLIKTRGQQVTLSCSPISGHRSVSWYQQTPGQGLQFLFEYFSETQRNKGNFPGRFSGRQFSNSRSEMNVSTLELGDSALYLCASSLGPGYGNDEQFFGPGTRLTVL.

This clone was detected once. The chain uses TRBV27 and TRBJ2-7, with D possibly matching TRBD2 (6 bases). In germline, CDR1 is MNHEY, CDR2 SMNVEV (reference sequence). The CDR3 sequence is 14 residues long. The V gene lost 2 bases and the J gene lost 5 bases, with 13 bases spanning the gap. CDR3 in amino acids: CASSLRGRGDEQYF. In DNA, the CDR3 is TGTGCCAGCAGTTTACGAGGGCGGGGCGACGAGCAGTACTTC.

This chain uses TRBV6-5 with TRBJ2-7; D call uncertain. Germline-derived CDR1 and CDR2 are MNHEY and SVGAGI. This CDR3 comprises 11 residues. V was pared by 6 bases and J by 7 bases, with 10 bases between. This CDR3 reads CASRNYEEQYF. The CDR3 DNA reads as TGTGCCAGCAGAAATTACGAGGAGCAGTACTTC.

A single count supports this clone. The rearrangement links TRBV20-1 to TRBJ1-4, with 8 bases aligning to TRBD1. V lost 3 bases, J lost 10 bases, and 4 bases stayed unmatched. Germline loops: CDR1 DFQATT, CDR2 SNEGSKA (reference sequence). The CDR3 covers 12 residues. The CDR3 DNA sequence: TGCAGTGCTAGTCGGACAGGGAGAAAACTGTTTTTT. This codes for CSASRTGRKLFF.

The chain couples TRBV27 to TRBJ2-2, with D perhaps TRBD1 (5 bases). The length of the CDR3 is 18 residues. V lost 8 bases and J 4 bases, leaving 26 bases between the germline ends. Germline V lookup: CDR1 MNHEY, CDR2 SMNVEV (reference sequence). The CDR3 reads CASCPAPERQGRTGELFF. The CDR3 coding sequence is TGTGCCAGCTGCCCCGCCCCCGAGAGGCAGGGTCGCACCGGGGAGCTGTTTTTT.

The V gene is TRBV12-3 or TRBV12-4, the J gene TRBJ2-7; D might be TRBD1 (6 bases). Trimming stripped 6 bases from V and 9 bases from J, with 12 bases between. The CDR3 is 11 residues long. This chain's CDR3 is CASRKGQVQYF. CDR3 nucleotides: TGTGCCAGCAGGAAGGGACAAGTGCAGTACTTC.

This clone has a handful of counts. Within the sample, other DNA sequences also encode this same CDR3. The V call is TRBV27, the J call TRBJ1-2, with TRBD1 matching 9 bases. From germline, CDR1 is MNHEY and CDR2 SMNVEV (reference sequence). The CDR3 totals 14 residues. V shed 3 bases, J shed 4 bases, and the junction held 3 bases outside the gene matches. The DNA of the CDR3 is TGTGCCAGCAGTTTCTCGGGACAGGGCTATGGCTACACCTTC. It codes for CASSFSGQGYGYTF.

This clone was observed a few times. The chain couples TRBV29-1 to TRBJ1-5; 9 nucleotides agree with TRBD1. The CDR3 is 13 residues long. CDR1 is SQVTM, CDR2 ANQGSEA, per germline. V lost 6 bases and J lost 6; bases outside the gene matches: 6. CDR3 sequence: CSVRDRESQPQHF. CDR3 bases: TGCAGCGTCCGGGACAGGGAATCTCAGCCCCAGCATTTT. Using reference TRBV29-1 and TRBJ1-5 for the parts outside the CDR3, the full variable domain is SAVISQKPSRDICQRGTSLTIQCQVDSQVTMMFWYRQQPGQSLTLIATANQGSEATYESGFVIDKFPISRPNLTFSTLTVSNMSPEDSSIYLCSVRDRESQPQHFGDGTRLSIL.

The CDR3 nucleotides are TGTGCCAGCAGTTACGGCGGGGAGCAGTACTTC. This codes for CASSYGGEQYF. The chain combines TRBV6-5 with TRBJ2-7; D possibly corresponds to TRBD2 (5 bases). CDR3 length: 11 residues. CDR1 and CDR2 from the germline V gene are MNHEY and SVGAGI. Trimming cost V 2 bases and J 7 bases, with 6 bases left between them.

A single count supports this clone. The CDR3 sequence: CASSPRASSYEQYF. The CDR3 DNA reads as TGTGCCAGCAGTCCGCGGGCCTCCTCCTACGAGCAGTACTTC. This chain joins TRBV28 and TRBJ2-7; D may be TRBD2 (5 bases). Trimming removed 5 bases at V and 0 bases at J, with 11 bases between. The germline V gene has CDR1 MDHEN and CDR2 SYDVKM. The CDR3 has 14 residues.

J is TRBJ2-7 and V is TRBV27, with TRBD1 as a possible D gene (5 bases). Germline V gene sequence: CDR1 MNHEY, CDR2 SMNVEV (reference sequence). The CDR3 is 15 amino acids. V was trimmed by 6 bases and J by 0 bases, leaving 15 bases between them. The CDR3 bases are TGTGCCAGCAGACCCGAGACAGTAGACTCCTACGAGCAGTACTTC. Translated, it gives CASRPETVDSYEQYF.

This clone was picked up a small number of times. The chain links TRBV19 to TRBJ2-7; D is undetermined. The CDR3 consists of 12 residues. CDR1 is LNHDA, CDR2 SQIVND, per germline (reference sequence). V lost 10 bases and J lost 0, with 10 bases in between. The CDR3 region is CATSPSSYEQYF. DNA of the CDR3: TGTGCCACCTCACCCAGCTCCTACGAGCAGTACTTC. Drawing the rest from reference TRBV19 and TRBJ2-7, the complete variable domain is DGGITQSPKYLFRKEGQNVTLSCEQNLNHDAMYWYRQDPGQGLRLIYYSQIVNDFQKGDIAEGYSVSREKKESFPLTVTSAQKNPTAFYLCATSPSSYEQYFGPGTRLTVT.

The chain has TRBV19 and TRBJ1-5; perhaps TRBD1 as D (6 bases). The CDR3 runs 16 residues. From germline, CDR1 is LNHDA and CDR2 SQIVND (reference sequence). V was trimmed by 5 bases and J by 1 base, leaving 15 bases between them. The CDR3 spells CASSPRDKQSNQPQHF. For the CDR3, the DNA is TGTGCCAGTAGTCCCCGGGACAAACAAAGCAATCAGCCCCAGCATTTT.

The chain is built from TRBV7-9 and TRBJ1-2, with a possible D match to TRBD1 (6 bases). Germline V gene data show CDR1 as SEHNR and CDR2 as FQNEAQ (reference sequence). Trimming shortened V by 5 bases and J by 5 bases, and 18 bases separated the two germline ends. This CDR3 region has 15 residues. Written as DNA, the CDR3 is TGTGCCAGCAGCCAGGGGCCGGGGAGGGAATATGGCTACACCTTC. This codes for CASSQGPGREYGYTF. Drawing the rest from reference TRBV7-9 and TRBJ1-2, the complete variable domain is DTGVSQNPRHKITKRGQNVTFRCDPISEHNRLYWYRQTLGQGPEFLTYFQNEAQLEKSRLLSDRFSAERPKGSFSTLEIQRTEQGDSAMYLCASSQGPGREYGYTFGSGTRLTVV.